The text below deals with one T cell receptor beta chain. The PCR contained 60 Vbeta and 13 Jbeta primers. Using immunoSEQ multiplex PCR, the repertoire was profiled, and TCRdb retains in-frame clones only, with some absent. The sample holds roughly 110,000 clones; 77% are singletons and the top ten take approximately 11%. This CDR3 has 17 amino acids. The record originates from a study of cytomegalovirus exposure and HLA in healthy donors. Sequenced material: PBMCs. The chain employs TRBV21-1 and TRBJ1-6; the table calls TRBD1, which could not be checked here. TRBV21-1 counts as a pseudogene. The source is a man in his forties in good health and CMV-seropositive. The CDR3 loop is CASSKATGPSYNSPLHF. Here the CDR3 DNA reads TGTGCCAGCAGCAAGGCGACAGGGCCCTCTTATAATTCACCCCTCCACTTT.